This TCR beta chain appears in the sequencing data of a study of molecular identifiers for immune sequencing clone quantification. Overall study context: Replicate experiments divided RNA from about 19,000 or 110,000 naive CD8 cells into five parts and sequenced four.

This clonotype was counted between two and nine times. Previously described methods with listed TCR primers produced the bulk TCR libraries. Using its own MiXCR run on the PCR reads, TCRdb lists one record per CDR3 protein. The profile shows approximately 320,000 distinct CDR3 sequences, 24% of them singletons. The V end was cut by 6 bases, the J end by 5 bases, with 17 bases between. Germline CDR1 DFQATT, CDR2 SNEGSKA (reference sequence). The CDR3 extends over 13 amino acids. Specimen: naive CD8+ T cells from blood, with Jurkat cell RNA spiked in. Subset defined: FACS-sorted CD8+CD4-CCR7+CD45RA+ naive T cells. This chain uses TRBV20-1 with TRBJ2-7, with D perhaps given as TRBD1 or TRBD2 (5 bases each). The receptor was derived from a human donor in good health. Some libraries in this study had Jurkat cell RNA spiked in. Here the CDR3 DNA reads TGCAGTGCAACCGGGACGGGGACCCACGAGCAGTACTTC. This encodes CSATGTGTHEQYF.